The 11 T cell receptor beta chains reported below all come from one sample, sequenced in a study of T-cell reconstitution after alpha-beta-depleted transplantation in children. Molecular barcoding with unique molecular identifiers was used for the TCRbeta library. TCRdb ran MiXCR on the PCR reads and lists one entry per CDR3 protein. The sample comprises hundreds of thousands of distinct CDR3 sequences, 16% of which are singletons, and 0.9% to 1.2% rests with the top ten. The sequencing used PBMCs from the stem cell graft donor, collected from the stem cell graft. The source of these receptors is a human donor who donated a stem cell graft to a child with acute myeloid leukemia.

In its sample, this clonotype was seen a few times. The gene calls are TRBV5-1 and TRBJ1-1; 8 bases match TRBD1. J was trimmed by 0 bases and V by 3 bases; bases with no gene match: 4. The CDR3 extends over 15 amino acids. Germline V lookup: CDR1 SGHRS, CDR2 YFSETQ. The CDR3 region has the DNA TGCGCCAGCAGCTCTGGACAGGGATTGAACACTGAAGCTTTCTTT. Encoded protein: CASSSGQGLNTEAFF.

This chain links TRBV6-6 with TRBJ2-1; D is undetermined. Germline lookup yields CDR1 MNHNY and CDR2 SVGAGI (reference sequence). CDR3 length: 13 amino acids. The V and J ends lost 5 bases and 7 bases respectively, with 12 bases between them. The DNA of the CDR3 is TGTGCCAGCAGTCGTGACTCGTTGAATGAGCAGTTCTTC. It translates to CASSRDSLNEQFF.

This clonotype was seen ten or more times. The V and J genes are TRBV20-1 and TRBJ2-2; possibly TRBD2 for D (5 bases). Trimming stripped 3 bases from V and 6 bases from J, with 14 bases between. The germline CDR1 and CDR2 sequences are DFQATT and SNEGSKA (reference sequence). CDR3 length equals 14 residues. CDR3 nucleotide sequence: TGCAGTGCTAGGGGGAGCCTCGGTTCCGGGGAGCTGTTTTTT. Its translation is CSARGSLGSGELFF.

This clonotype was counted at least ten times. This sequence joins TRBV6-4 and TRBJ2-3; tentative D call: TRBD1 (7 bases). Trimming stripped 6 bases from V and 0 bases from J, with 13 bases between. Germline-derived CDR1 and CDR2 are MRHNA and SNTAGT. The CDR3 extends over 15 amino acids. CDR3 nucleotides: TGTGCCAGCAGCCAGGGGGGCGCAAGCACAGATACGCAGTATTTT. Protein: CASSQGGASTDTQYF.

This clonotype was seen ten or more times. The rearrangement links TRBV20-1 to TRBJ1-2, with D maybe TRBD1 (5 bases). V dropped 8 bases and J dropped 3 bases, with 19 bases sitting between them. The CDR3 has 14 residues. The germline gives CDR1 DFQATT, CDR2 SNEGSKA (reference sequence). The CDR3 loop is CSLRRGGTDYGYTF. The CDR3 DNA follows: TGCAGTTTGAGACGCGGGGGGACTGACTATGGCTACACCTTC.

This clonotype was recorded many times. This chain links TRBV6-5 with TRBJ2-2; D unresolved. V was trimmed by 2 bases and J by 1 base, leaving 11 bases between them. Per germline, CDR1 MNHEY and CDR2 SVGAGI. The CDR3 is 16 residues long. CDR3 loop: CASSYGLPLNTGELFF. In DNA, the CDR3 is TGTGCCAGCAGTTACGGCCTACCCTTGAACACCGGGGAGCTGTTTTTT.

This clonotype appeared a few times. The V call is TRBV7-2, the J call TRBJ2-7; perhaps TRBD1 as D (6 bases). Deletions cut 5 bases from V and 12 bases from J, with 14 bases between. From germline, CDR1 is SGHTA and CDR2 FQGNSA. The CDR3 covers 11 residues. CDR3 DNA sequence: TGTGCCAGCAGCCCAGGACAGCCACTGTACTTC. This codes for CASSPGQPLYF.

V usage is TRBV3-1 and J usage is TRBJ2-1; TRBD2 aligns across 9 bases. The trim removed 6 bases at V and 6 bases at J, leaving 12 bases unmatched. Germline assignment: CDR1 LGHDT and CDR2 YNNKEL (reference sequence). This CDR3 is 16 amino acids long. The CDR3 nucleotides read TGTGCCAGCAGTCGAGGGGTTGGGACTAGCCGCAATGAGCAGTTCTTC. The encoded protein is CASSRGVGTSRNEQFF.

This clonotype was counted a few times. V and J are TRBV6-5 and TRBJ1-5; D possibly corresponds to TRBD1 (5 bases). The CDR3 extends over 14 amino acids. Germline-derived CDR1 and CDR2 are MNHEY and SVGAGI. V was pared by 2 bases and J by 4 bases, with 9 bases between. CDR3 loop: CASSYGDSNQPQHF. The DNA of the CDR3 is TGTGCCAGCAGTTACGGGGACTCTAATCAGCCCCAGCATTTT.

This clonotype was detected many times. V is TRBV7-3 and J is TRBJ2-7, with 13 bases matching TRBD2. Trimming removed 1 base from V and 4 bases from J; junction bases left unmatched: 4. Germline values: CDR1 SGHTA, CDR2 FQGTGA. The CDR3 length is 16 residues. The CDR3 region has the DNA TGTGCCAGCAGCTTAAGTTCGACTAGCGGGGGGTACGAGCAGTACTTC. Translation: CASSLSSTSGGYEQYF.

This clonotype was detected many times. The chain recombines TRBV29-1 with TRBJ1-2; D not resolved. The germline gives CDR1 SQVTM, CDR2 ANQGSEA. V lost 6 bases and J 8 bases, leaving 7 bases between the germline ends. CDR3 size: 9 residues. The CDR3 protein is CSVYEGYTF. In DNA, the CDR3 is TGCAGCGTGTACGAGGGCTACACCTTC.